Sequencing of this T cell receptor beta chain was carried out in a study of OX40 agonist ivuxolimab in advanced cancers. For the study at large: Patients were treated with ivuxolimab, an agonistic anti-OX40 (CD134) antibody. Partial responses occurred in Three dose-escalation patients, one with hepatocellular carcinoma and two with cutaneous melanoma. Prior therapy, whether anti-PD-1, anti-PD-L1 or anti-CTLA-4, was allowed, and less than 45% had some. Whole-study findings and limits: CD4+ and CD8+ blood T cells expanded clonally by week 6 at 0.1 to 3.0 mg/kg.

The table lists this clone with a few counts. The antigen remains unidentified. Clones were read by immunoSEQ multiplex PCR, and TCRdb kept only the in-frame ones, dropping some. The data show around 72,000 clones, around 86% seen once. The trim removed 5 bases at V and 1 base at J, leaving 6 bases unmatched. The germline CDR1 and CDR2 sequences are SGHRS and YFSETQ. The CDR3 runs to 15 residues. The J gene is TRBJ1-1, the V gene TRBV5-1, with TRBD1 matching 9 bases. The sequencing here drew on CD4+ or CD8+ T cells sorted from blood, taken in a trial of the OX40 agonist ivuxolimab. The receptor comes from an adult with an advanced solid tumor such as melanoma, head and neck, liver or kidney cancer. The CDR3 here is CASSDSQGANTEAFF. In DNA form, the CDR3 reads TGCGCCAGCAGTGACTCACAGGGGGCGAACACTGAAGCTTTCTTT.